This T cell receptor (beta chain) was recorded in a study of human T cells and chemical hapten exposure. Study information: Slight differences in pooled library volume were the main source of varying TCR yields across samples. Findings of the study overall: No alteration of TCRs above 1 in 1000 frequency was seen with DPC sensitization.

With respect to this clonotype: The antigen is not known.

The ends were cut back, 6 bases at V and 1 base at J, with 7 bases in the middle. This CDR3 spans 14 amino acids. Germline V gene lookup returns CDR1 ENHRY and CDR2 SYGVKD. MiXCR was run by TCRdb on the RACE reads, yielding one entry per CDR3 protein. The table includes under 60,000 distinct CDR3 sequences, roughly 10% detected once. Time point meaning: pre-sensitization, week 0. The sample's treatment: therapeutic diphenylcyclopropenone sensitization with weekly scalp DPC. From whole blood left unfractionated, total RNA was extracted. This TCR was recovered from a woman aged 25 to 39 with alopecia areata. Some clones in this sample may be carry-over from other donors' samples. This material consisted of whole blood, taken in connection with sensitization to the hapten diphenylcyclopropenone (DPC). This chain uses TRBV10-3 with TRBJ2-6; D is uncertain. CDR3 coding DNA: TGTGCCATCAGCCCCTTATCTGGGGCCAACGTCCTGACTTTC. It specifies CAISPLSGANVLTF.